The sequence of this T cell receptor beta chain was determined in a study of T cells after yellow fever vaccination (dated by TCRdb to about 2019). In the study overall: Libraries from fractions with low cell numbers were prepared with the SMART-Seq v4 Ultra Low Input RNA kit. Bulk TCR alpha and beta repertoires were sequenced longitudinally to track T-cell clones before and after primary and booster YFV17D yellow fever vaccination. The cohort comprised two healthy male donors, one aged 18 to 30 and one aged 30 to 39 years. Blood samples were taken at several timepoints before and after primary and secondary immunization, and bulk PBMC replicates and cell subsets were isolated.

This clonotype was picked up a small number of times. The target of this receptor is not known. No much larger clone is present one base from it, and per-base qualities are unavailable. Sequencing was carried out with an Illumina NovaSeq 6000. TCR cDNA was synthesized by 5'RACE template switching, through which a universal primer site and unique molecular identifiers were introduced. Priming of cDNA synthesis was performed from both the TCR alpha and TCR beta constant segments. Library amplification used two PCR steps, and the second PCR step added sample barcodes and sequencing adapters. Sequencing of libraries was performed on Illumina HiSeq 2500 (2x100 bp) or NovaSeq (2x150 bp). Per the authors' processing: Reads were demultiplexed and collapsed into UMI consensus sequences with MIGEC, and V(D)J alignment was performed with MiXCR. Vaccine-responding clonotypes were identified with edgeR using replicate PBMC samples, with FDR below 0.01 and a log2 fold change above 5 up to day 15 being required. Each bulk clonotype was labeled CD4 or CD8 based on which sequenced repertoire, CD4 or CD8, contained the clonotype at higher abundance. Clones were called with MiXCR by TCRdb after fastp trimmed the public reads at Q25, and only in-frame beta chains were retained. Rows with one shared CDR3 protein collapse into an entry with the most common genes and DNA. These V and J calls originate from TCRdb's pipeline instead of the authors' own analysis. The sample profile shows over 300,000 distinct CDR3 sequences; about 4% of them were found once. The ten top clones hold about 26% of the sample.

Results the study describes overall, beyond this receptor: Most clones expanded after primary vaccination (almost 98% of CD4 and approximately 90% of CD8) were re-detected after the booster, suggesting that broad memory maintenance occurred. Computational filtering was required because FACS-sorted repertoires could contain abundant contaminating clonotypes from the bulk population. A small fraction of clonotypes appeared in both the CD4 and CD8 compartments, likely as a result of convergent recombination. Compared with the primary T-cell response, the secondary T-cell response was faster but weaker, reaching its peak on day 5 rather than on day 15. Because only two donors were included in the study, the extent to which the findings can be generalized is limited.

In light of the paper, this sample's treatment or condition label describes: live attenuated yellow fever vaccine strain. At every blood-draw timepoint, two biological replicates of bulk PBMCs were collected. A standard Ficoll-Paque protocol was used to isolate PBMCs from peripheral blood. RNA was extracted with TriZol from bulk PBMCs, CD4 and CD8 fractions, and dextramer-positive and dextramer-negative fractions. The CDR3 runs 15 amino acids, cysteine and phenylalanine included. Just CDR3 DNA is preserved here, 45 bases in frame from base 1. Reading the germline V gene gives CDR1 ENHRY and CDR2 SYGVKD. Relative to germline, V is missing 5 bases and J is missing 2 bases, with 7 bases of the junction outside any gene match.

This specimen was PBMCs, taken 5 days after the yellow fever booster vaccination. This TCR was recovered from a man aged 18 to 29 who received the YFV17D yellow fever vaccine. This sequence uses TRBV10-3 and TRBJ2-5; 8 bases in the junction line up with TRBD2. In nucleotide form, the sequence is TGTGCCATCAGTCTTACGACTAGCGAACAAGAGACCCAGTACTTC. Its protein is CAISLTTSEQETQYF.